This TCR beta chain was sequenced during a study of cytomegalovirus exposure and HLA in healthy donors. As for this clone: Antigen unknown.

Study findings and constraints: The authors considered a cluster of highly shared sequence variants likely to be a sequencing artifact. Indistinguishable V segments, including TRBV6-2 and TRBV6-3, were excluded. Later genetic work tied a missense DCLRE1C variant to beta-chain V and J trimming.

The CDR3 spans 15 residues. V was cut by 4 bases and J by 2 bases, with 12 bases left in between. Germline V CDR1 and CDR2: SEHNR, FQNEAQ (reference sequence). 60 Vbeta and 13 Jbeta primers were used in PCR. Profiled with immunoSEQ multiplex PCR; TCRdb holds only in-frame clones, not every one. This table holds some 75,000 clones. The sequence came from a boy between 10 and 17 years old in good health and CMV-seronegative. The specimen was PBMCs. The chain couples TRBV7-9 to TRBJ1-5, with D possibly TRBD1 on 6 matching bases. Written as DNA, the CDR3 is TGTGCCAGCAGCTCACAGGGAATAGGCAATCAGCCCCAGCATTTT. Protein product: CASSSQGIGNQPQHF.